The T cell receptor beta chain under discussion was sequenced for a study of beta chain features in type 1 diabetes. To note about this clone: What it binds is not known.

Germline V CDR1 and CDR2: LNHDA, SQIVND (reference sequence). The ends were cut back, 9 bases at V and 2 bases at J, with 10 bases in the middle. CDR3 length: 12 residues. Expressed TCRB transcripts were sequenced because the isolated RNA had all been reverse transcribed beforehand. Using immunoSEQ multiplex PCR, the repertoire was profiled, and TCRdb retains in-frame clones only, with some absent. The sample yields almost 350,000 clones, 7% to 10% seen once. Broader study findings: Type 1 diabetes patients showed a moderate but significant shortening of TCRB CDR3s in all four CD4+ subsets. Patients' naive, central memory and Treg TCRB repertoires seemed closer to one another than those of healthy donors.

The sequence came from a man aged 25-45 years with type 1 diabetes. The chain joins TRBV19 to TRBJ1-2; D might be TRBD1 (5 bases). The sequenced material came from central memory CD4+ T cells from blood. This CDR3 is CASHGGNYGYTF. DNA for the CDR3: TGTGCCAGCCACGGGGGAAACTATGGCTACACCTTC. Full variable domain (remainder filled in from reference TRBV19 and TRBJ1-2): DGGITQSPKYLFRKEGQNVTLSCEQNLNHDAMYWYRQDPGQGLRLIYYSQIVNDFQKGDIAEGYSVSREKKESFPLTVTSAQKNPTAFYLCASHGGNYGYTFGSGTRLTVV.